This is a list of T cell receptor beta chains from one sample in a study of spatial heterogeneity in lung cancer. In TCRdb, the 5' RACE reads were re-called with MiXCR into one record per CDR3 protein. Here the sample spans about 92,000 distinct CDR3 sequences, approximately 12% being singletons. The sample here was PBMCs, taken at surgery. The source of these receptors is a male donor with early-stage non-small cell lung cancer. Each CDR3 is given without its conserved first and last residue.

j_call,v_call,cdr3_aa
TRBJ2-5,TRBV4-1,ASSQGTGIVGETQY
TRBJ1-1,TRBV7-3,ASSSRQGTEAF
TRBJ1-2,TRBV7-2,ASSIRQGGILNGYT
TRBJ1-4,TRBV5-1,ASSRDSPNEKLF
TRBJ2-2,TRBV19,ASSPGTSRPRGDGELF
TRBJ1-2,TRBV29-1,SVEDGYNYGYT
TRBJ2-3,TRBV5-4,ASSPVTVGTDTQY
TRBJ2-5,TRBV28,ASSSPGQGFGTQY
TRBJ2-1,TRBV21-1,ASSKRGGSYNEQF
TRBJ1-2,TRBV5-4,ASSSGQEINYGYT
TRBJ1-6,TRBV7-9,ASSLGSGKNSPLH
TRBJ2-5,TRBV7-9,ASSQGGNFGETQY
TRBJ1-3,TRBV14,ASSQTRGRPSRSGNTIY
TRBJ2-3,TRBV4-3,ASSANRDLRSGTQY
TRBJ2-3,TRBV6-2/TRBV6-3,ASNPTASTDTQY
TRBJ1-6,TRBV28,ASSTDSQSPLH
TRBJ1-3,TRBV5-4,ASSLRGGNTIY
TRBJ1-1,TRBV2,ASSEARGQATEAF
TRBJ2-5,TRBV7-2,ASSSPRASGQETQY
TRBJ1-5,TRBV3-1,ASSPDGPEGYQPQH
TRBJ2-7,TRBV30,ACVDGSYEQY
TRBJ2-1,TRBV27,ASSLLAGEQF
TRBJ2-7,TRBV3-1,ASSQDPLAGEIEQY
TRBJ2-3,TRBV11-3,ASSLGGQAPTDTQY
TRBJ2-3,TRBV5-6,ASSLVPGGLADTQY
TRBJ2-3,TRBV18,ASSPPMGGTDTQY
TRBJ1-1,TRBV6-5,ASSNSQGAVEAF
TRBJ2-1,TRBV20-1,SAHPLPTLLTDEQF
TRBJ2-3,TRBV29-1,SVARGPTDTQY
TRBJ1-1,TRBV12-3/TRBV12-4,ASSARTGGRTEAF
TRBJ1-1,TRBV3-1,ASSGDRANTEAF
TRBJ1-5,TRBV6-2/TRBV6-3,ASEDGAGPSQPQH
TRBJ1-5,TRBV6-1,ASRETSNQPQH
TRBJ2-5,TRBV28,ATQGASEKETQY
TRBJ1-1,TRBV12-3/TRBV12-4,ASSLDWRDRGNTEAF
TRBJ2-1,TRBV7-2,ASSLEGFSYNEQF
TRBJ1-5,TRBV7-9,AERQDRGLQPQH
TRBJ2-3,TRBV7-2,ASSLQAGGRTDTQY
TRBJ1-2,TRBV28,ASSEPNPYGYT
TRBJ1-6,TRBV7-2,ASSLGGSSSPLH
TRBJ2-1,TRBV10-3,AISEPGTGASQF
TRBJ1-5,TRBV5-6,ASSGGQGADSNQPQH
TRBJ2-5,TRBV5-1,ASSTTTQETQY
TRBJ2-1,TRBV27,ASSFWGVGGPGNEQF
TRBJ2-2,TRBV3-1,ASSQLAPPGELF
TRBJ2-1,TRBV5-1,ASSPGRNEQF
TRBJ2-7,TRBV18,ASSKSGSEQY
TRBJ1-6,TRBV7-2,ASSRDSYNSPLH
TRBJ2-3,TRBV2,ASRDSPTDTQY
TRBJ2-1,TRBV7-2,ASSLGYQSDEQF
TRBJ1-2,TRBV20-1,SARDWPGNYGYT
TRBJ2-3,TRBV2,ASSSPGGLTDTQY
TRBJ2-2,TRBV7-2,ASSLAGLPNTGELF
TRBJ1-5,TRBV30,AWGQGAGQPQH
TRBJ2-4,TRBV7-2,ASSPQGGGRAKNIQY
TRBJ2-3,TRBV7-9,ASSLSASTDTQY
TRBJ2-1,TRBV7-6,ASSLAGQFDEQF
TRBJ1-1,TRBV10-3,AISARRGENTEAF
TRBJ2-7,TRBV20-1,SARVANYEQY